The 17 T cell receptor beta chains below were found in one sample sequenced in a study of blood T cells in healthy people across ages. A second roughly 6 to 12 cycle PCR used barcoded and J-beta primers. TCRdb analysed the 5' RACE reads with MiXCR anew, one entry per CDR3 protein. This table has hundreds of thousands of distinct CDR3 sequences, about a quarter appearing once. These data were also filed under a second study, of T cells of mothers and their children.

What was sequenced was blood. The receptors stem from a boy aged 2 to 9 in good health.

This chain uses TRBV7-8 with TRBJ2-3; the D is unclear. The CDR3 totals 15 residues. CDR1 SGHVS and CDR2 FQNEAQ come from the germline V gene. The V end was cut by 5 bases, the J end by 0 bases, with 12 bases between. The CDR3 region is CASSLGSLSTDTQYF. CDR3 bases: TGTGCCAGCAGCCTCGGAAGCCTTAGCACAGATACGCAGTATTTT. Using reference TRBV7-8 and TRBJ2-3 for the parts outside the CDR3, the full variable domain is GAGVSQSPRYKVAKRGQDVALRCDPISGHVSLFWYQQALGQGPEFLTYFQNEAQLDKSGLPSDRFFAERPEGSVSTLKIQRTQQEDSAVYLCASSLGSLSTDTQYFGPGTRLTVL.

This chain joins TRBV10-3 and TRBJ2-5; 7 bases match TRBD2. J lost 0 bases, V lost 2 bases, and 6 bases had no gene match. CDR1 is ENHRY, CDR2 SYGVKD, per germline. The CDR3 sequence is 16 residues long. The CDR3 nucleotides read TGTGCCATCAGTGAGCTCCTAGCGGCGTACCAAGAGACCCAGTACTTC. Translation gives CAISELLAAYQETQYF.

DNA for the CDR3: TGTGCCAGCAGCTTAGCGCCCTTGAACACTGAAGCTTTCTTT. This sequence encodes CASSLAPLNTEAFF. V and J are TRBV7-9 and TRBJ1-1; D is undetermined. The V end lost 0 bases, the J end lost 0 bases, and 5 bases lay between the germline ends. Germline V gene data show CDR1 as SEHNR and CDR2 as FQNEAQ (reference sequence). This CDR3 has 14 residues.

This clonotype occurred a few times. The rearrangement links TRBV20-1 to TRBJ2-7, with D perhaps matching TRBD2 (6 bases). The CDR3 extends over 13 amino acids. Trimming left V 6 bases short and J 4 bases short, with 16 bases between. Germline values: CDR1 DFQATT, CDR2 SNEGSKA (reference sequence). CDR3 region: CSANSGGVYEQYF. The CDR3 DNA reads as TGCAGTGCGAATAGCGGAGGAGTTTACGAGCAGTACTTC.

This chain connects TRBV9 to TRBJ1-2; no clear D gene. This CDR3 is built from 14 residues. Germline assignment: CDR1 SGDLS and CDR2 YYNGEE. The ends were cut back, 0 bases at V and 4 bases at J, with 10 bases in the middle. The CDR3 DNA is TGTGCCAGCAGCGTAGATCCCGCAACCTATGGCTACACCTTC. Translated, it gives CASSVDPATYGYTF. The variable domain in full, completed from reference TRBV9 and TRBJ1-2, reads DSGVTQTPKHLITATGQRVTLRCSPRSGDLSVYWYQQSLDQGLQFLIQYYNGEERAKGNILERFSAQQFPDLHSELNLSSLELGDSALYFCASSVDPATYGYTFGSGTRLTVV.

The V call is TRBV15, the J call TRBJ2-5; D may be TRBD1 or TRBD2 (5 bases each). Trimming took off 5 bases at V and 2 bases at J, with 18 bases between the two ends. Germline V gene sequence: CDR1 LNHNV, CDR2 YYDKDF (reference sequence). The CDR3 extends over 16 amino acids. CDR3 region: CATSSERGAPQETQYF. Written as DNA, the CDR3 is TGTGCCACCAGCTCAGAGAGGGGAGCCCCACAAGAGACCCAGTACTTC.

Ten or more counts support this clonotype. One junction end does not reproduce the germline sequence, and a read error may be involved. V gene TRBV20-1 combines with J gene TRBJ1-5; weak D call: TRBD1 (6 bases). Germline V lookup: CDR1 DFQATT, CDR2 SNEGSKA (reference sequence). This CDR3 region has 15 residues. This CDR3 reads CSARGIGGAGQPQHF. In nucleotides, the CDR3 is TGCAGTGCAAGAGGGATAGGGGGGGCTGGTCAGCCCCAGCATTTT.

In its sample, this clonotype was seen a few times. This chain uses TRBV27 with TRBJ2-7, with a tentative D call TRBD2 (6 bases). Trimming cost V 1 base and J 0 bases, with 19 bases left between them. The CDR3 runs to 18 residues. Germline-derived CDR1 and CDR2 are MNHEY and SMNVEV (reference sequence). The CDR3 DNA reads as TGTGCCAGCAGTTTATTCCCGGCGGGGCGACAGAGCTCCTACGAGCAGTACTTC. Translating it yields CASSLFPAGRQSSYEQYF.

This clonotype was counted at least ten times. CDR3 sequence reads: CASSAGGGNQPQHF. CDR3 DNA sequence: TGTGCCAGCAGTGCTGGGGGGGGCAATCAGCCCCAGCATTTT. This rearrangement joins TRBV2 to TRBJ1-5, with D maybe TRBD1 (5 bases). The CDR3 extends over 14 amino acids. Germline assignment: CDR1 SNHLY and CDR2 FYNNEI. V was clipped by 4 bases and J by 2 bases, with 9 bases between them.

The rearrangement uses TRBV9 and TRBJ2-5; D unresolved. Deletions cut 2 bases from V and 2 bases from J, with 16 bases between. Germline V gene data show CDR1 as SGDLS and CDR2 as YYNGEE. This CDR3 is 16 amino acids long. The CDR3 reads CASSVRPKGAQETQYF. Written as DNA, the CDR3 is TGTGCCAGCAGCGTCAGACCCAAAGGAGCGCAAGAGACCCAGTACTTC. Full variable domain (rest looked up from reference TRBV9 and TRBJ2-5): DSGVTQTPKHLITATGQRVTLRCSPRSGDLSVYWYQQSLDQGLQFLIQYYNGEERAKGNILERFSAQQFPDLHSELNLSSLELGDSALYFCASSVRPKGAQETQYFGPGTRLLVL.

Note on this clonotype: At one of its ends the junction is not consistent with the germline gene, which may arise from a read error. V usage is TRBV5-4 and J usage is TRBJ2-5; a possible D gene is TRBD2 (5 bases). Germline CDR1 reads SGHNT; CDR2 reads YYREEE (reference sequence). The CDR3 sequence is 13 residues long. This CDR3 is CASSSDFRKTLYF. The DNA for the CDR3 is TGTGCCAGCAGCTCGGACTTTAGAAAGACCCTGTACTTC. The full variable domain, its missing parts supplied by reference TRBV5-4 and TRBJ2-5, is ETGVTQSPTHLIKTRGQQVTLRCSSQSGHNTVSWYQQALGQGPQFIFQYYREEENGRGNFPPRFSGLQFPNYSSELNVNALELDDSALYLCASSSDFRKTLYFGPGTRLLVL.

This clonotype turned up a few times. V and J are TRBV29-1 and TRBJ2-3; D not resolved. Germline V lookup: CDR1 SQVTM, CDR2 ANQGSEA. Trimming pared 6 bases from V and 2 bases from J, leaving 9 bases between. The CDR3 covers 12 residues. For the CDR3, the DNA is TGCAGCGTCACGACTCTCACAGATACGCAGTATTTT. It is translated as CSVTTLTDTQYF.

In its sample, this clonotype was seen a few times. This rearrangement joins TRBV7-2 to TRBJ2-5; D may be TRBD1 (6 bases). Matching the DNA end better, TRBJ2-1 makes the J call doubtful. CDR1 SGHTA and CDR2 FQGNSA come from the germline V gene. This CDR3 is 14 amino acids long. The CDR3 region is CASSLGQELNEQFF. CDR3 bases: TGTGCCAGCAGCTTAGGACAGGAGTTGAATGAGCAGTTCTTC.

The rearrangement joins TRBV12-3 or TRBV12-4 to TRBJ1-1; the match to TRBD1 covers 9 bases. The CDR3 is 16 residues long. The V segment lost 6 bases and the J segment 0 bases; nucleotides outside the gene matches: 8. For the CDR3, the DNA is TGTGCCAGCAGCCCCGGGACAGGGATCATGAACACTGAAGCTTTCTTT. Protein sequence: CASSPGTGIMNTEAFF.

Notes on this clonotype: Since the CDR3 does not end with the conserved phenylalanine or tryptophan, this likely comes from a read error. The chain combines TRBV18 with TRBJ2-2, with D perhaps assigned TRBD1 or TRBD2 (5 bases each). The CDR3 spans 15 residues. Trimming cost V 2 bases and J 4 bases, with 11 bases left between them. Germline-derived CDR1 and CDR2 are KGHSH and LQKENI. The CDR3 sequence: CASSPVLGTTGELFS. In nucleotides, the CDR3 is TGTGCCAGCTCACCAGTCCTTGGGACCACCGGGGAGCTGTTTTCT.

This chain uses TRBV4-3 with TRBJ2-1; the D gene is possibly TRBD2 (6 bases). This CDR3 region has 15 residues. Germline CDR1 and CDR2: LGHNA and YSLEER. V dropped 0 bases and J dropped 6 bases, with 12 bases sitting between them. CDR3 nucleotide sequence: TGCGCCAGCAGCCAAGATCTCGAGGGAGGCAATGAGCAGTTCTTC. Translated, it gives CASSQDLEGGNEQFF.

This clonotype came up a few times. The CDR3 nucleotides are TGCAGTGCTAGAGAGGGCTTTCCACAGCAGTATTTT. Its protein is CSAREGFPQQYF. The rearrangement joins TRBV20-1 to TRBJ2-3; D is unresolved. V dropped 0 bases and J dropped 11 bases, with 12 bases sitting between them. Per germline, CDR1 DFQATT and CDR2 SNEGSKA (reference sequence). The CDR3 extends over 12 amino acids.